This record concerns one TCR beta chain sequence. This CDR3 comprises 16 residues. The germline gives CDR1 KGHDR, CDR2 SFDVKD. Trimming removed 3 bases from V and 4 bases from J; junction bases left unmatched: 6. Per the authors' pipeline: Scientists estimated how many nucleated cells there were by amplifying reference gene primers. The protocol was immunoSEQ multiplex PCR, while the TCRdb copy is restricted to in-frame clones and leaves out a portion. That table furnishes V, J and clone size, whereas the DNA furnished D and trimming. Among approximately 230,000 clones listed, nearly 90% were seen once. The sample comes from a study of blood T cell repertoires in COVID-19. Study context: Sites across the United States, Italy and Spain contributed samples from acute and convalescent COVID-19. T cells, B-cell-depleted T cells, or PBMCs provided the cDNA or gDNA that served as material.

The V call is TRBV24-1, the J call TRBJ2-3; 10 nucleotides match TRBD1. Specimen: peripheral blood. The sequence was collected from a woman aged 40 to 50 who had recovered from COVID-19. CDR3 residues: CATSDTTGTGADTQYF. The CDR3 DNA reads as TGTGCCACCAGTGATACTACCGGGACAGGGGCAGATACGCAGTATTTT.